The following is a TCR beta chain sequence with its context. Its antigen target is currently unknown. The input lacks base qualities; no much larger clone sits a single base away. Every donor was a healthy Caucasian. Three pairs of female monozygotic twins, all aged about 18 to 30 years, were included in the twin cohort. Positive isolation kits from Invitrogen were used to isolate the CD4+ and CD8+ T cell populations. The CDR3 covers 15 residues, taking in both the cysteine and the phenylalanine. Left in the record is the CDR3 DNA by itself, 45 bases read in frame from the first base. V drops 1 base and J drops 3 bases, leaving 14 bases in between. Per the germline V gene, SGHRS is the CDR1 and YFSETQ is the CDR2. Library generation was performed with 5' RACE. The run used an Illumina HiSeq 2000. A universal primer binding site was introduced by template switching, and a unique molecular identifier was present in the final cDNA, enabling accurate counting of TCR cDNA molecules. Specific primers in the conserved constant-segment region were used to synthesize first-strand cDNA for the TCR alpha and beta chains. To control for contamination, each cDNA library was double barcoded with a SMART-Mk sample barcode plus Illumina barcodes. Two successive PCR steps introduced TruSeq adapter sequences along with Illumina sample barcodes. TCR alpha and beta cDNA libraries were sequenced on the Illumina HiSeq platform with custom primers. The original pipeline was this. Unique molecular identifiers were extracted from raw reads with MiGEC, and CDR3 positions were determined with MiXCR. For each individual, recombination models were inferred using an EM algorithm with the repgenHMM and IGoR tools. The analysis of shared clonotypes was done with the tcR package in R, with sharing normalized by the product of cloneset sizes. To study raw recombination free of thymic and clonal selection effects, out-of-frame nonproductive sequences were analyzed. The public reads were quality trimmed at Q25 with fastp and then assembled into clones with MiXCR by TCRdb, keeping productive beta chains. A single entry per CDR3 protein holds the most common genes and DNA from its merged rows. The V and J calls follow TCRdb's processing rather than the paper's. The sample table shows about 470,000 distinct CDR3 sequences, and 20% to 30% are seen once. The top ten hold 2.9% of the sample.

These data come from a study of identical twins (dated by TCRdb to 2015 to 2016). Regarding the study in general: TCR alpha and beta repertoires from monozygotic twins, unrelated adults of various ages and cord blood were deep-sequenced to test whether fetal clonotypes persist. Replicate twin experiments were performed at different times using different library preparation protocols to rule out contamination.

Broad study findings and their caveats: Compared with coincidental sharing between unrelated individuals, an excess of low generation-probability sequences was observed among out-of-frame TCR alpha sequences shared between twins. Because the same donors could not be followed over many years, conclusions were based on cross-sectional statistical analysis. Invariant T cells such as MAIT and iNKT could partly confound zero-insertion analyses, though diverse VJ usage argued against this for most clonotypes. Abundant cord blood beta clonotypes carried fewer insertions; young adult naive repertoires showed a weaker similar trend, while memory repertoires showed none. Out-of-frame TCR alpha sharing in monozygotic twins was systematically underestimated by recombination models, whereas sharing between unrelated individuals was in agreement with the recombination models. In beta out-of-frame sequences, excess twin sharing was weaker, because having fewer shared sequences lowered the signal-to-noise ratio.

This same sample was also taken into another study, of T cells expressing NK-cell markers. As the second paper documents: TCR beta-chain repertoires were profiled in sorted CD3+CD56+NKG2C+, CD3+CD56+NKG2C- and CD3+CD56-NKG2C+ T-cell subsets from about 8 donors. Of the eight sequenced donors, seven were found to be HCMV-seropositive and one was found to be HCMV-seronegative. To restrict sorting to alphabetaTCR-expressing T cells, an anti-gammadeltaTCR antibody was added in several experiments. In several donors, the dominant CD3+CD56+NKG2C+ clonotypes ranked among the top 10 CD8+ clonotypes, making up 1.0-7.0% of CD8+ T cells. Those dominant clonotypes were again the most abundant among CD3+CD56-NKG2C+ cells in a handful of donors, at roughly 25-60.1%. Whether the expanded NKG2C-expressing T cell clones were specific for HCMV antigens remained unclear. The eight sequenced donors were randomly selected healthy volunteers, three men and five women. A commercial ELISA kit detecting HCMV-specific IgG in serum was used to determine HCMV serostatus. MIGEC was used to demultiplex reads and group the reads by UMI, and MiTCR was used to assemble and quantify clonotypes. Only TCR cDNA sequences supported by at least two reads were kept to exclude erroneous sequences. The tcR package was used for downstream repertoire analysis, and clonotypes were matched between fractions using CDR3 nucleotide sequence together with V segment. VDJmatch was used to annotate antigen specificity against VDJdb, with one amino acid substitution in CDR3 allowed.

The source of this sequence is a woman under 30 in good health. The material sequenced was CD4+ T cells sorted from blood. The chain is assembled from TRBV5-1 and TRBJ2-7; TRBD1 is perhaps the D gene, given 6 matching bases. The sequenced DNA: TGCGCCAGCAGCTTGCTCACCGGGACAAACTACGAGCAGTACTTC. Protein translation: CASSLLTGTNYEQYF. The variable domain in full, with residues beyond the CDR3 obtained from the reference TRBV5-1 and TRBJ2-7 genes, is KAGVTQTPRYLIKTRGQQVTLSCSPISGHRSVSWYQQTPGQGLQFLFEYFSETQRNKGNFPGRFSGRQFSNSRSEMNVSTLELGDSALYLCASSLLTGTNYEQYFGPGTRLTVT.